This TCR beta chain was recorded in a study of T cell changes during pregnancy in multiple sclerosis. Some clones are missing from TCRdb's copy, which holds only in-frame ones; the method was immunoSEQ multiplex PCR. The data hold 100,000 or so clones, with more than 85% observed a single time. V lost 3 bases and J lost 5; bases outside the gene matches: 12. The V gene's germline CDR1 is PRHDT and CDR2 FYEKMQ (reference sequence). The CDR3 loop spans 17 amino acids. This sample comprised peripheral blood, obtained in the second trimester of pregnancy. This clonotype was sampled from a female donor with multiple sclerosis, enrolled in a pregnancy study. V gene TRBV13 combines with J gene TRBJ1-4, with 7 bases lining up with TRBD1. The CDR3 coding sequence is TGTGCCAGCAGCTTGGGCGCGGGAGGGGGCAGGAATGAAAAACTGTTTTTT. Its protein is CASSLGAGGGRNEKLFF. The whole variable domain, filled in from reference TRBV13 and TRBJ1-4, reads AAGVIQSPRHLIKEKRETATLKCYPIPRHDTVYWYQQGPGQDPQFLISFYEKMQSDKGSIPDRFSAQQFSDYHSELNMSSLELGDSALYFCASSLGAGGGRNEKLFFGSGTQLSVL.